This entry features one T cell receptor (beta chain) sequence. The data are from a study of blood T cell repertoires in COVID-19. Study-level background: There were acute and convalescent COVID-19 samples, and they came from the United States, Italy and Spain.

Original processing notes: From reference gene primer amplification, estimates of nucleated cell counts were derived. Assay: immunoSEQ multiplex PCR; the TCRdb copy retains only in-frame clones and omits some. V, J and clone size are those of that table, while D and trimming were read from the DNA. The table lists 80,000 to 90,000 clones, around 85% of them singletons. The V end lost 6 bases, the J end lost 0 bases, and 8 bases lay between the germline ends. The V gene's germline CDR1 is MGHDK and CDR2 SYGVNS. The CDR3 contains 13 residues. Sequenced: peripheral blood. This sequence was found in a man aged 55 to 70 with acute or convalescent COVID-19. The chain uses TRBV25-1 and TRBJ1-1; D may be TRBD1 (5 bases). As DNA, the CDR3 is TGTGCCAGCAGCGGACAAGTGAACACTGAAGCTTTCTTT. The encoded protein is CASSGQVNTEAFF. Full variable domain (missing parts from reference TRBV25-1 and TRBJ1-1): EADIYQTPRYLVIGTGKKITLECSQTMGHDKMYWYQQDPGMELHLIHYSYGVNSTEKGDLSSESTVSRIRTEHFPLTLESARPSHTSQYLCASSGQVNTEAFFGQGTRLTVV.